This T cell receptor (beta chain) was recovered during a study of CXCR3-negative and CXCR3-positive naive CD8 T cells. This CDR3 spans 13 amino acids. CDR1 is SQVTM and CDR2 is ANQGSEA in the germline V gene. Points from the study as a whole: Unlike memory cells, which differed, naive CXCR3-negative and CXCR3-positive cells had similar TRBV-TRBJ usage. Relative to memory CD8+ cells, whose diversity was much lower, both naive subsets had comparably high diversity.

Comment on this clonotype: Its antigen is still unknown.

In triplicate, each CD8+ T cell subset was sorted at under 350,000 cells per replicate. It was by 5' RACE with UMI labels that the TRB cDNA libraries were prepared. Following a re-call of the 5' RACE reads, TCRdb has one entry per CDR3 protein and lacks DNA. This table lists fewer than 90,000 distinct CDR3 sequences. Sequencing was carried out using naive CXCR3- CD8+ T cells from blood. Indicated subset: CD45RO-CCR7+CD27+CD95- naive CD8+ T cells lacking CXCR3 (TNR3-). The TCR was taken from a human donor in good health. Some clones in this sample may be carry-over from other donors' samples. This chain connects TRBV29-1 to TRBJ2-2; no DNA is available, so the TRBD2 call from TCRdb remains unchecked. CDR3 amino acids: CSASGMNTGELFF.